These 16 T cell receptor beta chains came from one sample sequenced in a study of blood T cell repertoires in COVID-19. Method: immunoSEQ multiplex PCR; TCRdb's copy keeps in-frame clones and lacks some. The sample lists about 140,000 clones, just under 80% occurring once. Specimen: peripheral blood. The receptors shown here come from a woman aged 60-70 years with acute or convalescent COVID-19.

The rearrangement joins TRBV28 to TRBJ1-5; 8 nucleotides agree with TRBD1. With 5 bases clipped from V and 4 bases from J, the junction kept 7 bases outside the gene matches. This CDR3 is 15 amino acids long. CDR1 is MDHEN and CDR2 is SYDVKM in the germline V gene. The DNA of the CDR3 is TGTGCCAGCAGTCCCCCCCGACAGGGGAATCAGCCCCAGCATTTT. This translates into CASSPPRQGNQPQHF. Full variable domain (outside the CDR3, taken from reference TRBV28 and TRBJ1-5): DVKVTQSSRYLVKRTGEKVFLECVQDMDHENMFWYRQDPGLGLRLIYFSYDVKMKEKGDIPEGYSVSREKKERFSLILESASTNQTSMYLCASSPPRQGNQPQHFGDGTRLSIL.

This rearrangement joins TRBV6-2 or TRBV6-3 to TRBJ2-2, with TRBD2 matching 15 bases. Germline values: CDR1 MNHEY, CDR2 SVGEGT. The CDR3 spans 18 residues. V dropped 5 bases and J dropped 0; count of bases not matched to a gene: 4. The CDR3 DNA reads TGTGCCAGCAGTCGCGGACTAGCGGGAGGGTCGAACACCGGGGAGCTGTTTTTT. Translated, it gives CASSRGLAGGSNTGELFF.

V is TRBV28 and J is TRBJ2-7, with TRBD2 matching 7 bases. Germline CDR1 is MDHEN and CDR2 is SYDVKM. The trim removed 6 bases at V and 2 bases at J, leaving 13 bases unmatched. This CDR3 spans 16 amino acids. Here the CDR3 reads CASRTARGGTTYEQYF. Here the CDR3 DNA reads TGTGCCAGCAGAACCGCGCGGGGCGGGACTACCTACGAGCAGTACTTC.

This clone has just a few counts. V gene TRBV3-1 (or the pseudogene TRBV3-2) combines with J gene TRBJ1-1; D perhaps matches TRBD1 (5 bases). Germline values: CDR1 LGHDT, CDR2 YNNKEL (reference sequence). Deletions cut 2 bases from V and 10 bases from J, with 20 bases between. The CDR3 is 15 residues long. Here the CDR3 reads CASSQPRAGVPRAFF. CDR3 DNA: TGTGCCAGCAGCCAACCCCGGGCGGGGGTCCCTAGAGCTTTCTTT.

CDR3 coding DNA: TGTGCCAGCAGCCCAGAGGATAATTCACCCCTCCACTTT. Protein sequence: CASSPEDNSPLHF. The chain is built from TRBV11-1 and TRBJ1-6, with unresolved D. The CDR3 contains 13 residues. Germline V CDR1 and CDR2: SGHAT, FQDESV (reference sequence). The V and J ends lost 5 bases and 5 bases respectively, with 7 bases between them.

The chain has TRBV4-1 and TRBJ1-2, with 7 positions matching TRBD1. The V gene's germline CDR1 is MGHRA and CDR2 YSYEKL. Trimming cost V 2 bases and J 3 bases; bases outside gene matches: 3. This CDR3 spans 14 amino acids. The CDR3 DNA reads TGCGCCAGCAGCCAAACAGGGGTCGACTATGGCTACACCTTC. Amino acids: CASSQTGVDYGYTF.

This chain connects TRBV4-2 to TRBJ1-1, with D possibly matching TRBD1 (5 bases). V lost 4 bases and J 8 bases, leaving 17 bases between the germline ends. This CDR3 spans 14 amino acids. The germline gives CDR1 LGHNA, CDR2 YNFKEQ. The CDR3: CASSPNPPGSEAFF. CDR3 DNA: TGTGCCAGCAGCCCTAACCCCCCAGGGTCCGAAGCTTTCTTT.

The chain couples TRBV28 to TRBJ2-5; 11 bases fit TRBD2. J lost 4 bases, V lost 3 bases, and 4 bases had no gene match. Germline assignment: CDR1 MDHEN and CDR2 SYDVKM. CDR3 length equals 15 residues. CDR3 sequence (DNA): TGTGCCAGCAGTTTCGAACTAGCGGGAGTAGAGACCCAGTACTTC. Its translation is CASSFELAGVETQYF. The variable domain in full, with the rest retrieved from reference TRBV28 and TRBJ2-5, is DVKVTQSSRYLVKRTGEKVFLECVQDMDHENMFWYRQDPGLGLRLIYFSYDVKMKEKGDIPEGYSVSREKKERFSLILESASTNQTSMYLCASSFELAGVETQYFGPGTRLLVL.

The V gene is TRBV28, the J gene TRBJ1-6, with 7 positions matching TRBD1. Trimming cost V 4 bases and J 9 bases; bases outside gene matches: 12. CDR1 and CDR2 from the germline V gene are MDHEN and SYDVKM. The CDR3 totals 16 residues. This chain's CDR3 is CASSSRQGHLFSPLHF. The CDR3 DNA follows: TGTGCCAGCAGTTCCCGACAGGGACACCTTTTTTCACCCCTCCACTTT. The full variable domain, with the rest looked up from reference TRBV28 and TRBJ1-6, is DVKVTQSSRYLVKRTGEKVFLECVQDMDHENMFWYRQDPGLGLRLIYFSYDVKMKEKGDIPEGYSVSREKKERFSLILESASTNQTSMYLCASSSRQGHLFSPLHFGNGTRLTVT.

This chain connects TRBV28 to TRBJ1-3; D is undetermined. With 7 bases removed from V and 0 bases from J, the gap between germline ends came to 19 bases. The CDR3 extends over 17 amino acids. CDR1 and CDR2 from the germline V gene are MDHEN and SYDVKM. CDR3: CASTRPGRTASGNTIYF. The CDR3 bases are TGTGCCAGCACCCGCCCGGGAAGAACCGCCTCTGGAAACACCATATATTTT.

The V and J genes are TRBV25-1 and TRBJ2-1; D possibly corresponds to TRBD1 (5 bases). V dropped 4 bases and J dropped 4 bases, with 14 bases sitting between them. The CDR3 covers 15 residues. Germline CDR1 is MGHDK and CDR2 is SYGVNS. The CDR3 DNA is TGTGCCAGCAGTGGTACAGGTTCCCCTTACAATGAGCAGTTCTTC. Amino acids: CASSGTGSPYNEQFF.

On this clone: In the same sample, other DNA sequences code for this CDR3. The V gene is TRBV3-1 (or the pseudogene TRBV3-2), the J gene TRBJ2-7; 13 nucleotides match TRBD2. Germline CDR1 is LGHDT and CDR2 is YNNKEL (reference sequence). The trim removed 3 bases at V and 3 bases at J, leaving 2 bases unmatched. This CDR3 has 15 amino acids. The CDR3, as DNA: TGTGCCAGCAGCCAGGGACTAGCGGGACTCTACGAGCAGTACTTC. The encoded protein is CASSQGLAGLYEQYF.

This chain joins TRBV5-1 and TRBJ1-6; D may be TRBD1 (5 bases). CDR1 SGHRS and CDR2 YFSETQ come from the germline V gene. V was trimmed by 5 bases and J by 8 bases, leaving 11 bases between them. The CDR3 sequence is 13 residues long. The CDR3 reads CASRQGGDSPLHF. CDR3 coding DNA: TGCGCCAGCAGGCAGGGAGGCGATTCACCCCTCCACTTT. The variable domain in full, with the rest retrieved from reference TRBV5-1 and TRBJ1-6, is KAGVTQTPRYLIKTRGQQVTLSCSPISGHRSVSWYQQTPGQGLQFLFEYFSETQRNKGNFPGRFSGRQFSNSRSEMNVSTLELGDSALYLCASRQGGDSPLHFGNGTRLTVT.

This clone has just one count. The chain uses TRBV19 and TRBJ2-5, with 13 positions matching TRBD2. The CDR3 length is 16 residues. J lost 5 bases, V lost 5 bases, and 8 bases had no gene match. The germline V gene has CDR1 LNHDA and CDR2 SQIVND (reference sequence). CDR3 in amino acids: CASSPPGLAGSETQYF. For the CDR3, the DNA is TGTGCCAGTAGTCCTCCGGGACTAGCGGGATCGGAGACCCAGTACTTC.

The rearrangement links TRBV10-3 to TRBJ1-3, with 7 nucleotides matching TRBD1. With V trimmed by 10 bases and J by 0 bases, 6 bases remained unmatched. The CDR3 totals 14 residues. Germline CDR1 ENHRY, CDR2 SYGVKD. CDR3 sequence reads: CATWDRDSGNTIYF. CDR3 in DNA: TGTGCCACCTGGGACAGAGACTCTGGAAACACCATATATTTT.

The chain is built from TRBV19 and TRBJ1-5; maybe TRBD1 (5 bases). Germline CDR1 LNHDA, CDR2 SQIVND (reference sequence). Trimming shortened V by 6 bases and J by 7 bases, and 10 bases separated the two germline ends. This CDR3 has 12 residues. CDR3 sequence: CASRLQGQPQHF. CDR3 in DNA: TGTGCCAGTAGACTCCAGGGACAGCCCCAGCATTTT.